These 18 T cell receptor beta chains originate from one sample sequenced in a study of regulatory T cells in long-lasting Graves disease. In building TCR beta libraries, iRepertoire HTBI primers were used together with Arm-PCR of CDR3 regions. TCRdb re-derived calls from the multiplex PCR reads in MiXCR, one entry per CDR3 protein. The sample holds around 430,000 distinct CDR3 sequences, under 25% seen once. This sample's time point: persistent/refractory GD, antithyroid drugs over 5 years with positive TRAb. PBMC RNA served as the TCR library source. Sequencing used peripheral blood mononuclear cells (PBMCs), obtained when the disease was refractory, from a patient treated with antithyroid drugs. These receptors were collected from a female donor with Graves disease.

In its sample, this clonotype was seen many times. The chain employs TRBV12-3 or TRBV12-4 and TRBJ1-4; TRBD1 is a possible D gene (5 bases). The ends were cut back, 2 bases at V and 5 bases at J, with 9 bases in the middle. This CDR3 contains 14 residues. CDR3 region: CASSLRDGNEKLFF. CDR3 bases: TGTGCCAGCAGTTTACGGGACGGGAATGAAAAACTGTTTTTT.

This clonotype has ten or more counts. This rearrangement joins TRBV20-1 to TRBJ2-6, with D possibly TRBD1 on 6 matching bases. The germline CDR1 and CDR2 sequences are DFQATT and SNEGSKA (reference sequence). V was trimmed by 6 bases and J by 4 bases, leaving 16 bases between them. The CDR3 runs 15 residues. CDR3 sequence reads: CSAFDRKAGANVLTF. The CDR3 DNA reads TGCAGTGCCTTCGACAGGAAGGCCGGGGCCAACGTCCTGACTTTC.

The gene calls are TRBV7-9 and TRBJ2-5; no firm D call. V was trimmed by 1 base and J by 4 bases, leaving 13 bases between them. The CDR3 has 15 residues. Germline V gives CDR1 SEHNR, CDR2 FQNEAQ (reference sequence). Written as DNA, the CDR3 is TGTGCCAGCAGCTTAGGCGCTAGTGTTACAGAGACCCAGTACTTC. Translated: CASSLGASVTETQYF.

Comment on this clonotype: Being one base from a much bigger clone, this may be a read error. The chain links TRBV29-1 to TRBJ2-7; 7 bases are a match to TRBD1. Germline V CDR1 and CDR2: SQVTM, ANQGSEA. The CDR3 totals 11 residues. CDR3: CSGQGSYEQHF. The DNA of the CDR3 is TGCAGCGGACAGGGCTCCTACGAGCAGCACTTC.

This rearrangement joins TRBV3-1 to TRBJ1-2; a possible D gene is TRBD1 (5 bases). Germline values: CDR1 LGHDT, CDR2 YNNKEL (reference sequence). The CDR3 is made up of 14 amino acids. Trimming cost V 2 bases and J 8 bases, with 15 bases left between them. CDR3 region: CASSQHLDEGGYTF. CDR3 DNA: TGTGCCAGCAGCCAACACCTCGACGAGGGGGGCTACACCTTC.

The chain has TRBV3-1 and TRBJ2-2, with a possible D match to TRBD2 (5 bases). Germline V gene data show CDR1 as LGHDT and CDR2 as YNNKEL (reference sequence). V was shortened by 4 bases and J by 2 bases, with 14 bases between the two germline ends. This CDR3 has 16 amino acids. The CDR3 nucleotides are TGTGCCAGCAGCCCGAACAGCGGATCTAACACCGGGGAGCTGTTTTTT. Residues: CASSPNSGSNTGELFF.

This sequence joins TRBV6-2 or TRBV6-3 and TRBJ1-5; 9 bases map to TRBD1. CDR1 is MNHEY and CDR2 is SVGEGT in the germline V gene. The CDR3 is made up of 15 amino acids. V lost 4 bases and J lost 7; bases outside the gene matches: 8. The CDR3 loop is CASSLEVGQGQPQHF. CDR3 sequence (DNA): TGTGCCAGCAGTTTGGAAGTGGGACAGGGACAGCCCCAGCATTTT.

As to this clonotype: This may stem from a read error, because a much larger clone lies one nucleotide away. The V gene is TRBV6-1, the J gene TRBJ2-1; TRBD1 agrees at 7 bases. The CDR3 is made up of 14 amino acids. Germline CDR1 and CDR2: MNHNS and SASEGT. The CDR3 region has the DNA TGTGTCAGCAGAGACAGGGCCCTAACCTCGGAGCAGTTCTTC. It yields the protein CVSRDRALTSEQFF.

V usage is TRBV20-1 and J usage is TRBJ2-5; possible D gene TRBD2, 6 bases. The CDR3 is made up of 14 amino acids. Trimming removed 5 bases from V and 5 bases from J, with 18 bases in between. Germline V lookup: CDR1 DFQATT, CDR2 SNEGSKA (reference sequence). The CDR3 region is CSAHPGVATETQYF. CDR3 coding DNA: TGCAGTGCTCACCCGGGGGTAGCGACGGAGACCCAGTACTTC.

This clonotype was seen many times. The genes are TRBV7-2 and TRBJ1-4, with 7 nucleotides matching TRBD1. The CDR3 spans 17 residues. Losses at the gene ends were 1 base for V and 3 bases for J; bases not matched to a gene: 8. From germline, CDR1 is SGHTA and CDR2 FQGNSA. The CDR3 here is CASSLGIHRGSNEKLFF. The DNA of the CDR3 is TGTGCCAGCAGCTTAGGTATCCACAGGGGTTCTAATGAAAAACTGTTTTTT.

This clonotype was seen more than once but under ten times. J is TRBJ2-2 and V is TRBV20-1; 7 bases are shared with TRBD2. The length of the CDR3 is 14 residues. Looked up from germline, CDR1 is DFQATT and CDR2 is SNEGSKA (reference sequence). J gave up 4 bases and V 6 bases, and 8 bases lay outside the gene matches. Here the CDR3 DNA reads TGCAGTGCCTTAGCTCCGGGAGGCACCGGGGAGCTGTTTTTT. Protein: CSALAPGGTGELFF.

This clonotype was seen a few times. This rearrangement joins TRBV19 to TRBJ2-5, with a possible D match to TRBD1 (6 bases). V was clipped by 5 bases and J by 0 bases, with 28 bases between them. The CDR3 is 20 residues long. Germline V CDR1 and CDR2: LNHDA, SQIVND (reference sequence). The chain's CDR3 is CASSVERTDNRAEYQETQYF. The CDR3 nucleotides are TGTGCCAGTAGTGTCGAACGGACAGACAATAGGGCGGAATACCAAGAGACCCAGTACTTC.

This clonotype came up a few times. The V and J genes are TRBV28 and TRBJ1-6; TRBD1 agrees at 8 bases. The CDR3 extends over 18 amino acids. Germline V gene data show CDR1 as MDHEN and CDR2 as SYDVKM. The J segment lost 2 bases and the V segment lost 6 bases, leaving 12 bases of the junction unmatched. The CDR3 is CASSRPPTGGTYNSPLHF. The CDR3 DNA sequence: TGTGCCAGCAGCCGACCCCCCACAGGGGGGACCTATAATTCACCCCTCCACTTT.

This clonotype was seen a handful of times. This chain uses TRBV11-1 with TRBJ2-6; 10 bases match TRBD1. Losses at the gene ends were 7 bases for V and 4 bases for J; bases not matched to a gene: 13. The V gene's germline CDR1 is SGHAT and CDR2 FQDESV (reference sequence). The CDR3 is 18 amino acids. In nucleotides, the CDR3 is TGTGCCAGCAAAAGCGTGGGACAGGGGTTTCCAGGGGCCAACGTCCTGACTTTC. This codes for CASKSVGQGFPGANVLTF.

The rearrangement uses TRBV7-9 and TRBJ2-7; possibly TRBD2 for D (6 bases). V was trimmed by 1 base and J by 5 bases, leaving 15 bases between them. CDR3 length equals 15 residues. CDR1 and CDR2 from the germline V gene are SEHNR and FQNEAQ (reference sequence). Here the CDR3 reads CASSLVQYWGDEQYF. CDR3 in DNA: TGTGCCAGCAGCTTAGTCCAATACTGGGGGGACGAGCAGTACTTC.

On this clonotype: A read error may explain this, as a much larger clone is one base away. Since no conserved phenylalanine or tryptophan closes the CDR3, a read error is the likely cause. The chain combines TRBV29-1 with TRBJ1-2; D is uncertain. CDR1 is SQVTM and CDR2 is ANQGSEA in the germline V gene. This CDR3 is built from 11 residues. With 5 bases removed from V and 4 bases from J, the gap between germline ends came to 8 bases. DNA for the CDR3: TGCAGCGTTCGAGGGTCCTATGGCTACACCTCC. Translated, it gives CSVRGSYGYTS.

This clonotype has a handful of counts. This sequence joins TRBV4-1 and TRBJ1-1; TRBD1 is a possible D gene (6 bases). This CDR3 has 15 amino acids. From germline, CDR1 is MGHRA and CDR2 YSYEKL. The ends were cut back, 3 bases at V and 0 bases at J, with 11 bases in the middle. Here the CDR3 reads CASSHQDRLNTEAFF. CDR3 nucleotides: TGCGCCAGCAGCCATCAGGACAGATTGAACACTGAAGCTTTCTTT.

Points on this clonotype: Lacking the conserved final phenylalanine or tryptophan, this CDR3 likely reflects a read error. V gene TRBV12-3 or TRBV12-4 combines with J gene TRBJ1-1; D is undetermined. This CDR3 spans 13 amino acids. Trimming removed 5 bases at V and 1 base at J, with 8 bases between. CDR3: CASSPSGNTEAFY. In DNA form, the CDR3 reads TGTGCCAGCAGTCCCTCTGGGAACACTGAAGCTTTCTAT.